This TCR beta chain stems from a study of Graves' ophthalmopathy and Graves' hyperthyroidism. Study-wide results and limits: Thyroid clonotypes that were expanded above 0.001 frequency mostly also appeared in blood.

Remarks on this clonotype: What it recognizes is unknown.

The study amplified TCR beta CDR3 regions using RNA transcripts. HTBI primers primed a first-round RT-PCR, and a second-round multiplex PCR followed. TCRdb recomputed calls from the multiplex PCR reads with MiXCR, one row per CDR3 protein. This sample yields about 640,000 distinct CDR3 sequences, of which just over 40% are seen a single time; around 3.3% belongs to the top ten. Ophthalmopathy in the donors was of moderate-to-severe activity, with CAS ≥3, NOSPECS ≥4 and duration under 3 months. Germline V lookup: CDR1 MNHEY, CDR2 SMNVEV (reference sequence). The CDR3 runs to 15 residues. V lost 2 bases and J 4 bases, leaving 14 bases between the germline ends.

This clonotype was sampled from an adult man with Graves' ophthalmopathy. The rearrangement links TRBV27 to TRBJ2-5, with D uncertain. Sequencing used peripheral blood. The DNA for the CDR3 is TGTGCCAGCAGTTTAAGAACCCTAGGTCGAGAGACCCAGTACTTC. Protein: CASSLRTLGRETQYF.